The next 2 T cell receptor beta chains were all read from a single sample in a study of blood T cell repertoires in COVID-19. Here immunoSEQ multiplex PCR was the method, and the copy in TCRdb shows in-frame clones only, minus some. Found here are roughly 87,000 clones, roughly 88% of them singletons; the top ten hold roughly 25%. The sequencing sample was made of peripheral blood. These receptors originate from a human donor in a cohort sampled during active COVID-19.

V usage is TRBV19 and J usage is TRBJ2-3; 11 bases map to TRBD1. There are 15 residues in the CDR3. Looked up from germline, CDR1 is LNHDA and CDR2 is SQIVND (reference sequence). The V gene end was trimmed by 3 bases and the J gene end by 4 bases; junction bases not matched to a gene: 3. This CDR3 reads CASSITGQGADTQYF. The CDR3 coding sequence is TGTGCCAGTAGTATTACGGGACAGGGGGCAGATACGCAGTATTTT.

CDR3 sequence reads: CASSPRQGLGGEQYF. CDR3 coding DNA: TGTGCCAGCTCACCACGACAGGGCCTGGGTGGCGAGCAGTACTTC. The chain uses TRBV18 and TRBJ2-7; 7 bases map to TRBD1. The CDR3 has 15 amino acids. V lost 1 base and J lost 6; bases outside the gene matches: 9. Germline lookup yields CDR1 KGHSH and CDR2 LQKENI.